This T cell receptor beta chain originates from a study of T cell responses to AZD1222 COVID-19 vaccine (dated by TCRdb to the early 2020s). Regarding the complete study: AZD1222 recipients whose second dose came at about 4 weeks and those whose second dose came at about 12 weeks were combined into one group, since spike-specific TCR depth and breadth did not differ between the two schedules. A total of over 230 trial participants underwent TCR sequencing, of whom some 210 received two doses of AZD1222 and about 25 received two doses of the MenACWY control vaccine. Trial participants were enrolled by age into 18-55, 56-69 and 70-plus year subgroups, with roughly 150, 30 and 60 TCR-sequenced participants respectively. Broader findings and caveats from the paper: Participants were mostly white British, with more females than males. The authors suggested clonal diversity may have been underestimated. In the small 56-69-year group, the increase in depth fell short of significance, most likely because of low power. Epitopes outside the regions mutated in the B.1.351 and B.1.1.7 variants were reportedly recognized by nearly half of the unique spike-specific TCRs. Conclusions about previously exposed vaccinees are limited because only a handful of AZD1222 recipients were SARS-CoV-2 seropositive at baseline. A significant rise in spike-specific TCR breadth and depth was observed after two AZD1222 doses relative to day 0 and relative to MenACWY recipients. Vaccine-associated CD4 TCRs spanned the whole spike protein, with dominant responses in regions 160-218 and 743-854. Because no day 14 peak-response samples were available, the repertoires could be characterized only after the peak T cell response.

The sample's time point label, in plain terms: baseline before first vaccination. Vaccinee samples came from UK trials COV001 and COV002, including a single-blind randomized controlled phase 2/3 trial of AZD1222 (ChAdOx1 nCoV-19) in healthy adults. Trial participant PBMC samples were collected at day 0 and day 28 after the second dose for TCRbeta chain sequencing. The CDR3, cysteine through phenylalanine, is 15 amino acids long. The only DNA kept is the CDR3, 45 bases in frame from the first base. As encoded in the germline V gene, CDR1 is SGHRS while CDR2 is YFSETQ. The germline V end is reduced by 5 bases and the J end by 6 bases; junction bases left unmatched: 10. The CDR3 regions of human TCRbeta chains were subjected to immunosequencing. The authors processed their data as follows. TCRs in the repertoires were matched against a reference library of SARS-CoV-2-specific TCRs that had been generated with the MIRA antigen-specificity platform. Breadth meant the fraction of unique TCRs that were SARS-CoV-2-associated, whereas depth meant the fraction of total T cells that were SARS-CoV-2-associated. Using the MIRA data, each spike-specific TCR was mapped to the spike region that the TCR reacts to and placed in a CD4 or CD8 class. Log10-transformed breadth and depth values were compared by one-way ANOVA with Sidak's multiple comparisons tests. What TCRdb holds here is the immuneACCESS table cut down to in-frame rearrangements. Part of the clones is not present; checked against another copy, under half of the missing clones reflect an unresolved V gene, and the others are unexplained. The DNA gave D and trimming, while V, J and clone size come from that table. The table for this sample lists 120,000 to 150,000 clones; about 92% of them were counted only once. Roughly 5% of the sample is held by the ten biggest clonotypes.

As regards this clone: Which antigen it targets is not known. No qualities accompany the bases; no much larger clone lies one base away.

This sample comprised peripheral blood, obtained on day 0 of AZD1222 vaccination. The receptor's source is an adult in good health. The chain is made from TRBV5-1 and TRBJ1-2, with TRBD1 identical over 10 junction bases. The nucleotide sequence reads TGCGCCAGCAGACCTCTAGGGACAGGGGATAATGGCTACACCTTC. It translates as CASRPLGTGDNGYTF.